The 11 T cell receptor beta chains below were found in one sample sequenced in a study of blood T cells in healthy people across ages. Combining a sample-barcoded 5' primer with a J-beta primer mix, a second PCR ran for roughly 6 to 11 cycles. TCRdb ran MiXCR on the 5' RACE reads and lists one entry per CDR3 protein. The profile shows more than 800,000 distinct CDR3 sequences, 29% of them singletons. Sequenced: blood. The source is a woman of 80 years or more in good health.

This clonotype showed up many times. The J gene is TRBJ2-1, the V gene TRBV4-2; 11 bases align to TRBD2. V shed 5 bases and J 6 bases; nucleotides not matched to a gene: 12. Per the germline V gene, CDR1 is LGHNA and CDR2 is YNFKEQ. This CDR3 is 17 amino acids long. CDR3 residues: CASSDSGGAFSSNEQFF. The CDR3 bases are TGTGCCAGCAGCGATAGCGGGGGGGCTTTCTCTTCCAATGAGCAGTTCTTC.

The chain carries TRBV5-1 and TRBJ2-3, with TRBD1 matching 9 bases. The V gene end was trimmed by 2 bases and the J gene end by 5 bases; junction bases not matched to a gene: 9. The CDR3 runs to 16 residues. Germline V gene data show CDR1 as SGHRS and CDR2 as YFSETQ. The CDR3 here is CASSLIGQGWEDTQYF. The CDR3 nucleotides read TGCGCCAGCAGCTTAATTGGACAGGGGTGGGAAGATACGCAGTATTTT.

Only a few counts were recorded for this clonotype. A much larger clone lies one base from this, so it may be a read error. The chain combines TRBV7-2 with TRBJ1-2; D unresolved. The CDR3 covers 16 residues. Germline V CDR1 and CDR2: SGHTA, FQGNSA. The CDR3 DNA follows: TGTGCCAGCAACTTAGTAGGCTCCTTTCCCTACTATGGCTACACCTTC. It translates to CASNLVGSFPYYGYTF. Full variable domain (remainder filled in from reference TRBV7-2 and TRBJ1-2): GAGVSQSPSNKVTEKGKDVELRCDPISGHTALYWYRQSLGQGLEFLIYFQGNSAPDKSGLPSDRFSAERTGGSVSTLTIQRTQQEDSAVYLCASNLVGSFPYYGYTFGSGTRLTVV.

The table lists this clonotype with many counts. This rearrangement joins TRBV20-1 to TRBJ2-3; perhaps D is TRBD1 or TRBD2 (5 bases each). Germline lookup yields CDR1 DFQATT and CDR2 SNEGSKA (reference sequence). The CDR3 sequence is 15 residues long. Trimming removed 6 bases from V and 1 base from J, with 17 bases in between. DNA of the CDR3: TGCAGTGCCCCGGGCTGGGGGTTTGGCACAGATACGCAGTATTTT. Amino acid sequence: CSAPGWGFGTDTQYF.

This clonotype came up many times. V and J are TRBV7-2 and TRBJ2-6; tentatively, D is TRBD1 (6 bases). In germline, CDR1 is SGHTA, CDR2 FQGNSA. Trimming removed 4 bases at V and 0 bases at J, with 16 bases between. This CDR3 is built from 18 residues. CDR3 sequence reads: CASSYVGGARSGANVLTF. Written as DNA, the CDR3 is TGTGCCAGCAGCTACGTTGGGGGCGCCCGCTCTGGGGCCAACGTCCTGACTTTC.

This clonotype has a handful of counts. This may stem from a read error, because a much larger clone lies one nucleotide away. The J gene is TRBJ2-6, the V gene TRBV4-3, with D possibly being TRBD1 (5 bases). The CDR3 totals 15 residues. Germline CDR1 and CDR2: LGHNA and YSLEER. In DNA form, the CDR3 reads TGCGCCAGCAGCCAAGAGTACTCTGGGGCCAACGTCCGGACTTTC. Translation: CASSQEYSGANVRTF.

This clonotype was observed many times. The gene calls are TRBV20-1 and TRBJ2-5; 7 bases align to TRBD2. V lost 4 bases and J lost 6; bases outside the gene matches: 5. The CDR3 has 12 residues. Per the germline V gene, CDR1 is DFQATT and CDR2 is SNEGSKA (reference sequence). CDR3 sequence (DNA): TGCAGTGCTAAGAGCGGGGTAAAGACCCAGTACTTC. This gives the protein CSAKSGVKTQYF.

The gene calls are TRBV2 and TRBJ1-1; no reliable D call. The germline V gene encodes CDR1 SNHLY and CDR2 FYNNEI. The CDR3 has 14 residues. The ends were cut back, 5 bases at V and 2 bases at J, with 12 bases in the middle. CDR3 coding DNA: TGTGCCAGCAGTTTTCTGGCAGGCAACACTGAAGCTTTCTTT. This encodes CASSFLAGNTEAFF.

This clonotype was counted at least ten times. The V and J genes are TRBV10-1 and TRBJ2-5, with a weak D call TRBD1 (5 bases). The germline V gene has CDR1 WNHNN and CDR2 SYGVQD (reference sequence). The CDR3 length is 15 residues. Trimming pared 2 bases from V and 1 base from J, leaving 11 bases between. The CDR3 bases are TGCGCCAGCAGTGAGACTATGGGGCTCCAAGAGACCCAGTACTTC. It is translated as CASSETMGLQETQYF.

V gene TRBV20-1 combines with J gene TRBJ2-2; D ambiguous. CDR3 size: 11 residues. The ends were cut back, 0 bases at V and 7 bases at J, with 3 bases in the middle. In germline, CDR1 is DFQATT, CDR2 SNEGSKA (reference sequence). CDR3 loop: CSAREDGELFF. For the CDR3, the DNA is TGCAGTGCTAGAGAGGACGGGGAGCTGTTTTTT.

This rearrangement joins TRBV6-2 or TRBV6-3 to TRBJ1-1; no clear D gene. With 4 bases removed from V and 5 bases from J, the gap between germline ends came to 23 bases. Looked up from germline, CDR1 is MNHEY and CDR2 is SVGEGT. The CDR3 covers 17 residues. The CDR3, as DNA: TGTGCCAGCAGTTGCCGAATGACCCCTAACCCTCTGACTGAAGCTTTCTTT. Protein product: CASSCRMTPNPLTEAFF.